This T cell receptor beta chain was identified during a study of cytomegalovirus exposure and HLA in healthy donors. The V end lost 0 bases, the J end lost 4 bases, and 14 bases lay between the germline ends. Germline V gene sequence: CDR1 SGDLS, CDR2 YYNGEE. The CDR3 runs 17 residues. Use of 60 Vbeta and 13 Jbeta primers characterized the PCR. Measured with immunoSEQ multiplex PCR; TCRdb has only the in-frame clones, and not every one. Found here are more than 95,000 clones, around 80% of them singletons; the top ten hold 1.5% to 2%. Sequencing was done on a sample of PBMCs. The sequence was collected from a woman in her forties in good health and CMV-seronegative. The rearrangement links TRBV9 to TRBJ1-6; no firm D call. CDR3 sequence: CASSVDPVTRYNSPLHF. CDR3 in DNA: TGTGCCAGCAGCGTAGATCCTGTGACAAGATATAATTCACCCCTCCACTTT.